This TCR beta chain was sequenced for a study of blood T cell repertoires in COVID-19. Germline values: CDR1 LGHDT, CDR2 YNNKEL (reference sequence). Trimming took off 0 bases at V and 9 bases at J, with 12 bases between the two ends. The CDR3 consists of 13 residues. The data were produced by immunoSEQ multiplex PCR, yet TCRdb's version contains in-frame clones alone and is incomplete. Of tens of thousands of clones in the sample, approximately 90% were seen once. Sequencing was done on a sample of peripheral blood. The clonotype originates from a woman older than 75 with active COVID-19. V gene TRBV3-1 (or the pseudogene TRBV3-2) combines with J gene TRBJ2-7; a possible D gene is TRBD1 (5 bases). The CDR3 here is CASSQESKTAQYF. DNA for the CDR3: TGTGCCAGCAGCCAAGAATCGAAGACAGCGCAGTACTTC.